The source of this TCR beta chain is a study of OX40 agonist ivuxolimab in advanced cancers. Clones were read by immunoSEQ multiplex PCR, and TCRdb kept only the in-frame ones, dropping some. The sample shows approximately 49,000 clones, approximately 80% of them seen only once. With regard to this clone: As yet, its antigen is unknown.

Study-wide results and caveats: At 0.1 to 3.0 mg/kg, clonal expansion of CD4+ and CD8+ blood T cells had occurred by week 6.

Sequenced material: CD4+ or CD8+ T cells sorted from blood, taken in a trial of the OX40 agonist ivuxolimab. This receptor was obtained from an adult with an advanced solid tumor such as melanoma, head and neck, liver or kidney cancer.

The CDR3 sequence is CASSLESDEQFF. CDR3 DNA sequence: TGTGCCAGCAGCTTAGAGAGCGATGAGCAGTTCTTC. The chain joins TRBV11-2 to TRBJ2-1; D unclear. Germline lookup yields CDR1 SGHAT and CDR2 FQNNGV. This CDR3 comprises 12 residues. V was pared by 0 bases and J by 8 bases, with 5 bases between.